The entry below describes one T cell receptor beta chain. Its antigen is unidentified. This sample is drawn from a study of cytomegalovirus exposure and HLA in healthy donors. Primers for the PCR totalled 60 Vbeta and 13 Jbeta. Produced via immunoSEQ multiplex PCR; TCRdb's table is partial and in-frame only. The sample holds 130,000 to 150,000 clones, around 79% seen once. The germline V gene has CDR1 LNHNV and CDR2 YYDKDF (reference sequence). This CDR3 contains 13 residues. Trimming removed 0 bases at V and 2 bases at J, with 5 bases between. Findings and caveats of the study: Several of the most significant clusters appeared linked to common viral pathogens, based on a later analysis. Upon later analysis, HLA-associated TCR beta chains proved more clonally expanded than other, equally common chains. Among TCR beta chains, those listed as cytomegalovirus-associated numbered approximately 150.

The sample comprised PBMCs. The sequence derives from a middle-aged woman in good health and CMV-seropositive. This chain links TRBV15 with TRBJ2-7; no reliable D call. The CDR3 reads CATSRDRPYEQYF. As DNA, the CDR3 is TGTGCCACCAGCAGAGACAGGCCCTACGAGCAGTACTTC.